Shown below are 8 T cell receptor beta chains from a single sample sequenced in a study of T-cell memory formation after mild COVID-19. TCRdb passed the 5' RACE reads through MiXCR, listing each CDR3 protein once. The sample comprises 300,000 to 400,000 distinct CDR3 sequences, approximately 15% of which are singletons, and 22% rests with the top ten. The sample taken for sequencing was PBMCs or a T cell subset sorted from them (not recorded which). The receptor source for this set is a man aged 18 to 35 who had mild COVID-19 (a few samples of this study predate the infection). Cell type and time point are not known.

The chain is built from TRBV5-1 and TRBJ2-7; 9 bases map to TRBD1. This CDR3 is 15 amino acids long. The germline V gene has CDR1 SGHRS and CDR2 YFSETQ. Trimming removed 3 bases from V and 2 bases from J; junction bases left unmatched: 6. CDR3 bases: TGCGCCAGCAGCTCGTTGGGACAGGGCACCTACGAGCAGTACTTC. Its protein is CASSSLGQGTYEQYF.

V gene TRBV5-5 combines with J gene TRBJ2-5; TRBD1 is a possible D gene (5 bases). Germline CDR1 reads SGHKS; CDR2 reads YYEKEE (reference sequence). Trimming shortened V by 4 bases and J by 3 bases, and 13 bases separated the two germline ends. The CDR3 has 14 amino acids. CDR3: CASSPIGREETQYF. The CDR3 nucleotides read TGTGCCAGCAGCCCTATTGGCAGGGAAGAGACCCAGTACTTC.

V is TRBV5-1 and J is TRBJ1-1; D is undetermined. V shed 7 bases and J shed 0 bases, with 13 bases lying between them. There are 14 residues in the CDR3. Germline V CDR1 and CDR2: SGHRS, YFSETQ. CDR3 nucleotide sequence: TGCGCCAGCCGTGGGCAGACCATGAACACTGAAGCTTTCTTT. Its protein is CASRGQTMNTEAFF. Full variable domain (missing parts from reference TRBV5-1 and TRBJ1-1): KAGVTQTPRYLIKTRGQQVTLSCSPISGHRSVSWYQQTPGQGLQFLFEYFSETQRNKGNFPGRFSGRQFSNSRSEMNVSTLELGDSALYLCASRGQTMNTEAFFGQGTRLTVV.

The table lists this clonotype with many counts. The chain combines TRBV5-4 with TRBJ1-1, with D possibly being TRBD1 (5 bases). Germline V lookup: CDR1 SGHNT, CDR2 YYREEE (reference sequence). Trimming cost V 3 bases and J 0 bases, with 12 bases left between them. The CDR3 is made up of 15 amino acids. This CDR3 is CASSWGPELNTEAFF. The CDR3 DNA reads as TGTGCCAGCAGCTGGGGCCCGGAATTGAACACTGAAGCTTTCTTT.

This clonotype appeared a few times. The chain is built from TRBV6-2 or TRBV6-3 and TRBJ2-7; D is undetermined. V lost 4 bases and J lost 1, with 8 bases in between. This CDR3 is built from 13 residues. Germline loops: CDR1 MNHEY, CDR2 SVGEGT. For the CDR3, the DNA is TGTGCCAGCAGTTCGGACGAGTCCTACGAGCAGTACTTC. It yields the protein CASSSDESYEQYF.

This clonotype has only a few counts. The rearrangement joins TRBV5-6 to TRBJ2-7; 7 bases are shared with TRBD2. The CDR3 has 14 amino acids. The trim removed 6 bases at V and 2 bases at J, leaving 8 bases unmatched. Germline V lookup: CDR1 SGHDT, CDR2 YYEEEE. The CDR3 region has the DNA TGTGCCAGCAAAAGGTCAGGGAGGGCCTACGAGCAGTACTTC. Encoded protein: CASKRSGRAYEQYF.

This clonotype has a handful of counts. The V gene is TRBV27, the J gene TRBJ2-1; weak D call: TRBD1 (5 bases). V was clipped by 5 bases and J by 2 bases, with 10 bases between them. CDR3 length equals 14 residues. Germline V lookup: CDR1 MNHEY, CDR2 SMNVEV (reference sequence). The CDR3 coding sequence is TGTGCCAGCAGTGTAAGGGGTGCCTACAATGAGCAGTTCTTC. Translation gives CASSVRGAYNEQFF.

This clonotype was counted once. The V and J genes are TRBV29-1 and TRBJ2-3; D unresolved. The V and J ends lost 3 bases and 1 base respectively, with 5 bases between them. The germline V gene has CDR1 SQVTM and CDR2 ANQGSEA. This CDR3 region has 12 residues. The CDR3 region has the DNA TGCAGCGTTGACACAGGCACAGATACGCAGTATTTT. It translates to CSVDTGTDTQYF.